This T cell receptor beta chain appears in the sequencing data of a study of CD8+CD57+ T cells in acquired aplastic anemia. The overall study: DNA recovered from sorted CD4+ and CD8+ cells had a mean of 3.2 ug.

A remark on this clonotype: What it recognizes is unknown.

General study points: Controls did not differ significantly from patients in CD8+ Simpson's diversity.

Genomic DNA was employed as the template in profiling TCR beta VDJ and CDR3. Each CDR3 protein is one row after TCRdb ran MiXCR on the reads. The data show about 160,000 distinct CDR3 sequences, with around 40% seen just once and approximately 1% held by the top ten. Between the trimmed V and J ends, which lost 3 bases and 3 bases, there was a span of 9 bases. Looked up from germline, CDR1 is SNHLY and CDR2 is FYNNEI. The CDR3 spans 13 residues. Sample: sorted CD4+, CD8+, or CD8+CD57+ T cells (not recorded which) from PBMCs. The genes are TRBV2 and TRBJ2-7; D is ambiguous. The TCR was taken from a human donor in good health. Here the CDR3 DNA reads TGTGCCAGCAGTGACTACAGTTACTACGAGCAGTACTTC. Translated: CASSDYSYYEQYF.